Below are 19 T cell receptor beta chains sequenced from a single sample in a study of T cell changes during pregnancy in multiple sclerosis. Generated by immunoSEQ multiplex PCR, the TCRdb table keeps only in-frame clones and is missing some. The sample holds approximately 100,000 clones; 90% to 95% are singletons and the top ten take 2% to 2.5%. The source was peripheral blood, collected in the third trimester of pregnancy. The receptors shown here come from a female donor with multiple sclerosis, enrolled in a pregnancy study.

The CDR3 region has the DNA TGTGCCAGCAGCCAGGTAGTCGGGGGCAAAGCGGGAGAAGGGGAGACCCAGTACTTC. Protein: CASSQVVGGKAGEGETQYF. The rearrangement uses TRBV5-6 and TRBJ2-5; TRBD2 agrees at 8 bases. This CDR3 has 19 residues. Germline CDR1 and CDR2: SGHDT and YYEEEE. The ends lost 4 bases at V and 5 bases at J; junction bases unmatched: 22.

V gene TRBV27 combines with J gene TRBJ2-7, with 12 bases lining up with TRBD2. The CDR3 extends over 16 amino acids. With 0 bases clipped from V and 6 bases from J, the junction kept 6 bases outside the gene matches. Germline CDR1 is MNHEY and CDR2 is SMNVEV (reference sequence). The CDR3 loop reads CASSLSFLAGGREQYF. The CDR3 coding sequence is TGTGCCAGCAGTTTATCGTTCCTAGCGGGAGGGCGCGAGCAGTACTTC.

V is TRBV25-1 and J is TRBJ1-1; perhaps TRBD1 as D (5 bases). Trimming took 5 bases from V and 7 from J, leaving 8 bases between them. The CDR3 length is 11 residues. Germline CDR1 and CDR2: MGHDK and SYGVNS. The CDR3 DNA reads TGTGCCAGCAGTCGGGGGTATGAAGCTTTCTTT. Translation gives CASSRGYEAFF.

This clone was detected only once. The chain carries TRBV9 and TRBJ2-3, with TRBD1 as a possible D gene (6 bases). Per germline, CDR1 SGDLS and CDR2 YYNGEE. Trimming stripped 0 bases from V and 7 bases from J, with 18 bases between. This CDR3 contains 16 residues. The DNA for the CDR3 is TGTGCCAGCAGCGTAGATCCAGGGGCCCTGTTTAATACGCAGTATTTT. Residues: CASSVDPGALFNTQYF.

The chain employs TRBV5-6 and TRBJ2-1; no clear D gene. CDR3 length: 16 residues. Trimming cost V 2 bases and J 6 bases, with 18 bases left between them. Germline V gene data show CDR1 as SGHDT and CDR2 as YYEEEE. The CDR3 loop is CASSFRSHIQVNEQFF. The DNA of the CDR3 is TGTGCCAGCAGCTTTAGGTCCCACATTCAGGTCAATGAGCAGTTCTTC.

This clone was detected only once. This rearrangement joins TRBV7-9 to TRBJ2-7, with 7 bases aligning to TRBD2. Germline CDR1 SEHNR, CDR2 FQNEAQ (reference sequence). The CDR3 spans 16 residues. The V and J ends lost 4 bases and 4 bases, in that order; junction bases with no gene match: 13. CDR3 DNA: TGTGCCAGCAGCTCGTTCCTAGCGGCACAGATTTACGAGCAGTACTTC. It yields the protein CASSSFLAAQIYEQYF.

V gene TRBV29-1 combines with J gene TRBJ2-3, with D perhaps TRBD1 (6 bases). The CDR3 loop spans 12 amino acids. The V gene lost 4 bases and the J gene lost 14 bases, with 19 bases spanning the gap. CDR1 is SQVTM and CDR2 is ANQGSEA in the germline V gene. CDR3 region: CSVVRGGPHGYF. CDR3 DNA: TGCAGCGTTGTGCGAGGGGGTCCACATGGGTATTTT.

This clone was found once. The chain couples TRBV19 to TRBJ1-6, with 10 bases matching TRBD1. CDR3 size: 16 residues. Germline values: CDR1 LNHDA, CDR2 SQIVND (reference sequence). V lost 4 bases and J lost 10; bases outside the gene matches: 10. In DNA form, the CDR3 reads TGTGCCAGTAGTACGCAGGACAGGGGGAAGGCATCACCCCTCCACTTT. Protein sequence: CASSTQDRGKASPLHF.

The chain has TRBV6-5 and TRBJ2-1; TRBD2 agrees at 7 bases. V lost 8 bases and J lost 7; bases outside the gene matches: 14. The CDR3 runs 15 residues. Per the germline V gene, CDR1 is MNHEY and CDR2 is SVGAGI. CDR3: CASSPFAGVYNEQFF. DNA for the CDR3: TGTGCCAGCTCCCCCTTCGCGGGAGTGTATAATGAGCAGTTCTTC.

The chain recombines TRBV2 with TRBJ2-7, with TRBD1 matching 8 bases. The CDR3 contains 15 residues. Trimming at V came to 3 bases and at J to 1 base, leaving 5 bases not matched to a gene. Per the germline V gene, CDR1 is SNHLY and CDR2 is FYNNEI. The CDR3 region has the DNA TGTGCCAGCAGTGAGGGACAGGCGGAGTCCTACGAGCAGTACTTC. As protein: CASSEGQAESYEQYF.

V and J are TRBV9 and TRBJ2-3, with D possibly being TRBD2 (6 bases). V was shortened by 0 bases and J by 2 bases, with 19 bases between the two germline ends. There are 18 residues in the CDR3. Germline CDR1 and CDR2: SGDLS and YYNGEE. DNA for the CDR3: TGTGCCAGCAGCGTAGATCAAGAGGGCGGGGCTTACACAGATACGCAGTATTTT. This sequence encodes CASSVDQEGGAYTDTQYF.

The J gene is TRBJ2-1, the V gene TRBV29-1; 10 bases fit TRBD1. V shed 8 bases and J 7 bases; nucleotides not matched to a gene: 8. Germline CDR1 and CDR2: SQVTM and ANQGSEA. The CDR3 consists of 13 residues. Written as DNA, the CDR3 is TGCAGCAGCCCCGGGACAGGGGCAAATGAGCAGTTCTTC. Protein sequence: CSSPGTGANEQFF.

The CDR3 coding sequence is TGTGCCAGCAGTTTATTCTCAGGGCTGCGTGGCTACACCTTC. Translation gives CASSLFSGLRGYTF. The chain couples TRBV28 to TRBJ1-2; possibly TRBD1 for D (5 bases). CDR3 length equals 14 residues. V was clipped by 1 base and J by 7 bases, with 13 bases between them. CDR1 and CDR2 from the germline V gene are MDHEN and SYDVKM.

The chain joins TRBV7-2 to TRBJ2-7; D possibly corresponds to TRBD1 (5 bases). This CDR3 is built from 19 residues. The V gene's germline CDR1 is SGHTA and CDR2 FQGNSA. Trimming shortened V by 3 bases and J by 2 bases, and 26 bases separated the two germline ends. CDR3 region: CASSLGLGKQVVRTYEQYF. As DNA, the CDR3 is TGTGCCAGCAGCTTGGGGTTGGGGAAACAGGTCGTTCGAACCTACGAGCAGTACTTC.

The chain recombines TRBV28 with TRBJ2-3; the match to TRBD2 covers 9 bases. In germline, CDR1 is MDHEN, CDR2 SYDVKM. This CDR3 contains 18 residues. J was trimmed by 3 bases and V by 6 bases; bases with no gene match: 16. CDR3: CASSLGVAGAFRTDTQYF. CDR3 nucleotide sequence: TGTGCCAGCAGCCTCGGGGTAGCGGGAGCTTTTAGGACAGATACGCAGTATTTT.

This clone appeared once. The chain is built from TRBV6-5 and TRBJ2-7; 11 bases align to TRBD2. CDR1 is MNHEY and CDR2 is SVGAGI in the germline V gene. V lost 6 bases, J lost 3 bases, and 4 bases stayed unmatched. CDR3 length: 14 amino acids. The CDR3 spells CASRSGTSGYEQYF. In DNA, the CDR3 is TGTGCCAGCAGATCCGGGACTAGCGGCTACGAGCAGTACTTC.

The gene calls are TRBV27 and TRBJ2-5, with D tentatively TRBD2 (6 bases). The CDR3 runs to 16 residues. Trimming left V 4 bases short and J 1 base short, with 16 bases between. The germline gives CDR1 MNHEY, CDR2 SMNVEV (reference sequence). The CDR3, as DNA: TGTGCCAGCAGTTCGTTACCGTTAGCGGTCCAAGAGACCCAGTACTTC. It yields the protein CASSSLPLAVQETQYF.

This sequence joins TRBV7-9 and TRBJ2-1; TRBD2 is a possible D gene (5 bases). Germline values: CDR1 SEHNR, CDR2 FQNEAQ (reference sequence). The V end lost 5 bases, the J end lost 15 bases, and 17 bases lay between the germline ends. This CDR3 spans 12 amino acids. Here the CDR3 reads CASSDAGQRPFF. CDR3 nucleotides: TGTGCCAGCAGCGACGCGGGCCAACGGCCGTTCTTC.

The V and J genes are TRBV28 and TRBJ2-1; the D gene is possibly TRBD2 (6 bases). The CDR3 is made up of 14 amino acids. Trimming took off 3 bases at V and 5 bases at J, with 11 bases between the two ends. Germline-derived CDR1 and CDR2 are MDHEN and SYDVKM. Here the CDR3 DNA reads TGTGCCAGCAGTTTTCTAGCGCCGAACAATGAGCAGTTCTTC. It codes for CASSFLAPNNEQFF.